The entry below describes one T cell receptor beta chain. There is no known antigen for this receptor. Base qualities are not recorded, but no much larger clone differs from it by a single base. This sample is part of a study of blood T cell repertoires in COVID-19 (dated by TCRdb to about 2020). In terms of the full investigation: The collaborator samples originated in the United States, Italy and Spain and spanned the acute and convalescent phases of COVID-19. The material from the prospective study consisted of cDNA or gDNA derived from T cells, B-cell-depleted T cells, or PBMCs. The dataset comprised deeply sampled blood TCRbeta repertoires from subjects exposed to, actively infected with, or recovered from COVID-19. The repertoires were made available in a free public database intended to serve as a resource for research on the immune response to SARS-CoV-2. Samples were obtained from the ongoing ImmuneRACE study (first 160 participants) and from 1,254 subjects provided by 6 global collaborators. Sample metadata almost always included a de-identified subject ID, COVID-19 status, age in years and sex. Where available, HLA class I and class II types were taken from metadata supplied by the sample provider and were not determined by assay-based typing.

Each collaborating institution followed its own protocols to collect whole blood in K2EDTA tubes. Collaborator samples were shipped for TCRbeta analysis as frozen whole blood, isolated PBMCs, or DNA extracted from either sample type. Taken from cysteine to phenylalanine, the CDR3 has 16 residues. The read is trimmed to its CDR3 DNA, 48 bases read in frame from base 1. Germline trimming: 1 base from V, 11 bases from J; junction bases outside gene matches: 14. The immunoSEQ Assay, a bias-controlled multiplex PCR, was used to amplify TCRbeta CDR3 regions from genomic DNA. From the authors' description of their analysis: Within the assay, amplification of reference gene primers was used to estimate how many nucleated cells each sample contained. To quantify the absolute abundance of each unique TCRbeta CDR3 rearrangement, sequence reads were collapsed and filtered. For each sample, productive Simpson clonality was calculated as the square root of Simpson's diversity index across productive rearrangements. The source is immuneACCESS, and TCRdb retained only in-frame sequences with V and J called. Part of the clones is not carried over; for the studies checked, unresolved V genes explain less than half of this, and the remainder is unexplained. V, J and clone size reflect that table, while D and trimming were determined from the DNA. Counted in this sample were 100,000 or so clones; more than 90% of them appeared once. The top ten clones comprise around 5.7% of the sample.

The study at large found these results: How much clinical and demographic metadata was included differed by source and by participant, and the metadata was provided uncurated.

The sample taken for sequencing was peripheral blood. The V and J genes are TRBV23-1 and TRBJ1-1; 9 central bases correspond to TRBD1. TRBV23-1 is an ORF; its function is uncertain. The receptor's source is a man between 65 and 79 years old with acute or convalescent COVID-19. The DNA sequence is given as TGCGCCAGCAGTCAATTGACAGGGGGTGGTGTAGTGGTGGCTTTCTTT. Its protein reads: CASSQLTGGGVVVAFF.